This TCR beta chain was captured by sequencing in a study of blood T cells in healthy people across ages. Study-wide results and limits: TCR beta diversity correlated strongly with naive T cell percentage.

Healthy Caucasian individuals from Russia aged 6 to 90 were enrolled as donors. Peripheral blood samples of 9 to 10 milliliters were drawn from each donor. A note on this clonotype: What it binds is not known.

Germline CDR1 WNHNN, CDR2 SYGVQD (reference sequence). V dropped 0 bases and J dropped 4; count of bases not matched to a gene: 11. This CDR3 region has 18 residues. For the second PCR, which ran for about 6 to 11 cycles, a sample-barcoded 5' primer and a J-beta primer mix were used. MiXCR, applied by TCRdb to the 5' RACE reads, yields one record per CDR3 protein. The top ten hold 3% to 4% of the sample, which has some 560,000 distinct CDR3 sequences, about a quarter seen once. This same sample was also part of a study on T cells of mothers and their children. That report adds: Amplification in the second PCR used the M1S primer, which added sample barcodes and 2-4 random nucleotides.

Sequencing used blood. The chain has TRBV10-1 and TRBJ2-2, with 7 bases lining up with TRBD1. The clonotype was recovered from a boy aged 2 to 10 in good health. CDR3 sequence reads: CASSESLGDRDITGELFF. CDR3 DNA: TGCGCCAGCAGTGAGTCTTTGGGAGACAGGGATATCACCGGGGAGCTGTTTTTT.